This is a list of T cell receptor beta chains from one sample in a study of response to subunit inactivated influenza vaccine. TCRdb independently ran MiXCR on the RT-PCR reads; one entry per CDR3 protein. Of around 470,000 distinct CDR3 sequences in the sample, about 7.2% were seen once. Material: PBMCs from blood, obtained less than 30 months after vaccination. The receptors shown here come from a man aged 50 to 69 who received an inactivated influenza vaccine. CDR3s include the opening cysteine and the closing phenylalanine or tryptophan. D genes are given only for firm matches. A clone size is listed for some rows: how often the clone was seen (once, few, many), or a class if it is expanded.

V gene: TRBV20-1; D gene: -; clone size: few; J gene: TRBJ1-1; CDR3 protein: CSASRGPMNTEAFF; CDR3 DNA: TGCAGTGCTTCCCGGGGCCCCATGAACACTGAAGCTTTCTTT
V gene: TRBV21-1; D gene: -; clone size: -; J gene: TRBJ1-1; CDR3 protein: CASSNVTGNTEAFF; CDR3 DNA: TGTGCCAGCAGCAATGTGACGGGGAACACTGAAGCTTTCTTT
V gene: TRBV29-1; D gene: -; clone size: few; J gene: TRBJ2-1; CDR3 protein: CSVGRDRGEQFF; CDR3 DNA: TGCAGCGTTGGGCGGGACAGAGGGGAGCAGTTCTTC
V gene: TRBV14; D gene: -; clone size: many; J gene: TRBJ2-1; CDR3 protein: CASSPLGPGLQFF; CDR3 DNA: TGTGCCAGCAGCCCCCTGGGGCCCGGCCTGCAGTTCTTC
V gene: TRBV30; D gene: TRBD1; clone size: -; J gene: TRBJ2-4; CDR3 protein: CAWSVTGGASGIQYF; CDR3 DNA: TGTGCCTGGAGTGTGACAGGGGGCGCATCTGGCATTCAGTACTTC
V gene: TRBV5-1; D gene: -; clone size: few; J gene: TRBJ2-3; CDR3 protein: CASSSGLRDTDTQYF; CDR3 DNA: TGCGCCAGCAGCTCGGGACTCAGGGACACAGATACGCAGTATTTT
V gene: TRBV30; D gene: -; clone size: -; J gene: TRBJ2-2; CDR3 protein: CAWSVVEQLFF; CDR3 DNA: TGTGCCTGGAGTGTAGTTGAACAGCTGTTTTTT
V gene: TRBV12-3/TRBV12-4; D gene: TRBD2; clone size: few; J gene: TRBJ2-2; CDR3 protein: CASGPSGRRTGELFF; CDR3 DNA: TGTGCCAGCGGTCCTAGCGGGCGTCGCACCGGGGAGCTGTTTTTT
V gene: TRBV7-6; D gene: TRBD2; clone size: -; J gene: TRBJ2-7; CDR3 protein: CASSPMGGGSYEQYF; CDR3 DNA: TGTGCCAGCAGCCCAATGGGCGGGGGGTCCTACGAGCAGTACTTC
V gene: TRBV5-1; D gene: TRBD2; clone size: many; J gene: TRBJ2-2; CDR3 protein: CASSLGSGPNTGELFF; CDR3 DNA: TGCGCCAGCAGCTTGGGTAGCGGGCCTAACACCGGGGAGCTGTTTTTT
V gene: TRBV6-5; D gene: -; clone size: many; J gene: TRBJ1-1; CDR3 protein: CASSYSRGEAFF; CDR3 DNA: TGTGCCAGCAGTTACTCGCGGGGTGAAGCTTTCTTT
V gene: TRBV28; D gene: -; clone size: many; J gene: TRBJ1-2; CDR3 protein: CASSLGSYYGYTF; CDR3 DNA: TGTGCCAGCAGTTTAGGTAGTTACTATGGCTACACCTTC
V gene: TRBV29-1; D gene: TRBD1; clone size: many; J gene: TRBJ2-7; CDR3 protein: CSVLLLGGQAFSEQYF; CDR3 DNA: TGCAGCGTTCTACTTCTCGGAGGACAGGCCTTTTCCGAGCAGTACTTC
V gene: TRBV20-1; D gene: -; clone size: few; J gene: TRBJ1-2; CDR3 protein: CSAREVGGVFGGYTF; CDR3 DNA: TGCAGTGCTAGAGAGGTGGGGGGCGTGTTTGGTGGCTACACCTTC
V gene: TRBV2; D gene: -; clone size: -; J gene: TRBJ1-1; CDR3 protein: CASSDGGGEAFF; CDR3 DNA: TGTGCCAGCAGTGATGGGGGTGGGGAAGCTTTCTTT
V gene: TRBV20-1; D gene: TRBD2; clone size: few; J gene: TRBJ2-1; CDR3 protein: CSARYPGLAYNEQFF; CDR3 DNA: TGCAGTGCTAGATACCCGGGACTAGCATACAATGAGCAGTTCTTC
V gene: TRBV20-1; D gene: TRBD2; clone size: many; J gene: TRBJ2-3; CDR3 protein: CSARDASGNTDTQYF; CDR3 DNA: TGCAGTGCTAGAGATGCTAGCGGAAACACAGATACGCAGTATTTT
V gene: TRBV3-1; D gene: -; clone size: many; J gene: TRBJ1-4; CDR3 protein: CASSQDLGKLFF; CDR3 DNA: TGTGCCAGCAGCCAAGATCTAGGGAAACTGTTTTTT
V gene: TRBV20-1; D gene: -; clone size: -; J gene: TRBJ1-5; CDR3 protein: CSASLAQPQHF; CDR3 DNA: TGCAGTGCTAGCCTTGCTCAGCCCCAGCATTTT
V gene: TRBV4-1; D gene: -; clone size: many; J gene: TRBJ1-4; CDR3 protein: CASSRDSPRATNEKLFF; CDR3 DNA: TGCGCCAGCAGCCGCGACAGCCCAAGAGCAACTAATGAAAAACTGTTTTTT
V gene: TRBV6-2/TRBV6-3; D gene: TRBD1; clone size: many; J gene: TRBJ2-7; CDR3 protein: CASRTGQGYEQYF; CDR3 DNA: TGTGCCAGCAGGACGGGACAGGGTTACGAGCAGTACTTC
V gene: TRBV6-1; D gene: -; clone size: few; J gene: TRBJ1-5; CDR3 protein: CASSPGVASNQPQHF; CDR3 DNA: TGTGCCAGCAGCCCAGGGGTCGCTAGCAATCAGCCCCAGCATTTT
V gene: TRBV20-1; D gene: TRBD2; clone size: many; J gene: TRBJ2-1; CDR3 protein: CSARENTSGARRYNEQFF; CDR3 DNA: TGCAGTGCTAGAGAGAACACTAGCGGAGCCAGAAGATACAATGAGCAGTTCTTC
V gene: TRBV29-1; D gene: -; clone size: -; J gene: TRBJ2-7; CDR3 protein: CSVGGLSYEQYF; CDR3 DNA: TGCAGCGTTGGGGGCTTATCCTACGAGCAGTACTTC
V gene: TRBV29-1; D gene: -; clone size: many; J gene: TRBJ2-7; CDR3 protein: CSVVGQAYEQYF; CDR3 DNA: TGCAGCGTTGTAGGGCAAGCCTACGAGCAGTACTTC
V gene: TRBV7-2; D gene: -; clone size: many; J gene: TRBJ2-1; CDR3 protein: CASTHGSSYNEQFF; CDR3 DNA: TGTGCCAGCACCCACGGGAGCTCCTACAATGAGCAGTTCTTC
V gene: TRBV5-5; D gene: TRBD2; clone size: -; J gene: TRBJ2-1; CDR3 protein: CASGLGTSGGKRVEQFF; CDR3 DNA: TGTGCCAGCGGCCTCGGGACTAGCGGGGGAAAAAGGGTTGAGCAGTTCTTC
V gene: TRBV29-1; D gene: TRBD2; clone size: -; J gene: TRBJ2-4; CDR3 protein: CSVNSGIAKNIQYF; CDR3 DNA: TGCAGCGTCAATAGCGGGATAGCCAAAAACATTCAGTACTTC
V gene: TRBV20-1; D gene: TRBD2; clone size: few; J gene: TRBJ2-7; CDR3 protein: CSALTGTSYEQYF; CDR3 DNA: TGCAGTGCTCTGACCGGGACTAGCTACGAGCAGTACTTC
V gene: TRBV20-1; D gene: -; clone size: -; J gene: TRBJ2-1; CDR3 protein: CSAWPTSHEQFF; CDR3 DNA: TGCAGTGCTTGGCCAACTAGCCACGAGCAGTTCTTC
V gene: TRBV3-1; D gene: -; clone size: few; J gene: TRBJ2-1; CDR3 protein: CASSQVVGFQGSHNEQFF; CDR3 DNA: TGTGCCAGCAGCCAAGTTGTCGGATTTCAGGGATCCCACAATGAGCAGTTCTTC
V gene: TRBV6-5; D gene: -; clone size: -; J gene: TRBJ2-5; CDR3 protein: CASSLQVLRRETQYF; CDR3 DNA: TGTGCCAGCAGTTTACAGGTTTTACGTCGAGAGACCCAGTACTTC
V gene: TRBV7-9; D gene: -; clone size: -; J gene: TRBJ1-5; CDR3 protein: CASSQGRRSNQPQHF; CDR3 DNA: TGTGCCAGCAGCCAGGGACGGAGGAGCAATCAGCCCCAGCATTTT
V gene: TRBV27; D gene: TRBD2; clone size: -; J gene: TRBJ2-1; CDR3 protein: CASSLWTSGNHNEQFF; CDR3 DNA: TGTGCCAGCAGTTTATGGACTAGCGGGAACCACAATGAGCAGTTCTTC
V gene: TRBV20-1; D gene: -; clone size: -; J gene: TRBJ2-7; CDR3 protein: CSAEPGDSYEQYF; CDR3 DNA: TGCAGTGCGGAGCCGGGAGACTCCTACGAGCAGTACTTC
V gene: TRBV30; D gene: -; clone size: -; J gene: TRBJ1-1; CDR3 protein: CAWSVGLGGRAFF; CDR3 DNA: TGTGCCTGGAGTGTGGGCCTCGGAGGACGGGCTTTCTTT
V gene: TRBV29-1; D gene: -; clone size: -; J gene: TRBJ1-1; CDR3 protein: CRGEGGQNTEAFF; CDR3 DNA: TGCAGAGGGGAGGGGGGCCAGAACACTGAAGCTTTCTTT
V gene: TRBV4-1; D gene: -; clone size: many; J gene: TRBJ2-1; CDR3 protein: CASSLGQGVSYNEQFF; CDR3 DNA: TGCGCCAGCAGCCTGGGGCAGGGTGTCTCCTACAATGAGCAGTTCTTC
V gene: TRBV12-3/TRBV12-4; D gene: -; clone size: many; J gene: TRBJ2-7; CDR3 protein: CASSSTRGEASYEQYF; CDR3 DNA: TGTGCCAGCAGTTCCACCAGGGGGGAGGCCTCCTACGAGCAGTACTTC
V gene: TRBV5-1; D gene: -; clone size: many; J gene: TRBJ2-5; CDR3 protein: CASSGGAQNGETQYF; CDR3 DNA: TGCGCCAGCAGCGGTGGAGCCCAAAACGGGGAGACCCAGTACTTC
V gene: TRBV29-1; D gene: -; clone size: few; J gene: TRBJ2-5; CDR3 protein: CSVEVDGQETQYF; CDR3 DNA: TGCAGCGTTGAAGTAGACGGACAAGAGACCCAGTACTTC
V gene: TRBV20-1; D gene: TRBD2; clone size: many; J gene: TRBJ2-7; CDR3 protein: CSAPGTSNYEQYF; CDR3 DNA: TGCAGTGCTCCCGGGACTAGCAACTACGAGCAGTACTTC
V gene: TRBV7-2; D gene: -; clone size: few; J gene: TRBJ1-3; CDR3 protein: CASSLGPLSNSGNTIYF; CDR3 DNA: TGTGCCAGCAGCCTAGGGCCTCTCTCAAACTCTGGAAACACCATATATTTT
V gene: TRBV20-1; D gene: -; clone size: few; J gene: TRBJ2-3; CDR3 protein: CSAPPGSGRTDTQYF; CDR3 DNA: TGCAGTGCCCCCCCGGGGAGCGGACGCACAGATACGCAGTATTTT